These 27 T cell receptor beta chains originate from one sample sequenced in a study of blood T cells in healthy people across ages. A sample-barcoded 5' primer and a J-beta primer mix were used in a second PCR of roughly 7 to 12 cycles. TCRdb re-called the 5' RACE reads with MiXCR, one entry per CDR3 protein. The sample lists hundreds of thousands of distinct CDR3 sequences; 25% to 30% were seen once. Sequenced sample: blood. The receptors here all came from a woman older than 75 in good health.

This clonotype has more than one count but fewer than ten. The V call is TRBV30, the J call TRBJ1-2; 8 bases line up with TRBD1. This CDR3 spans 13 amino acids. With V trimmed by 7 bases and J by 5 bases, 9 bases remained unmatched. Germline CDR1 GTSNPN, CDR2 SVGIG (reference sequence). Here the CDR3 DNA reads TGTGCCTCCCCCACAGGGGGAACTTATGGCTACACCTTC. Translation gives CASPTGGTYGYTF.

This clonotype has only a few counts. The CDR3 DNA reads as TGTGCCATCAGTGATTTGGCAGAGAATCAGCCCCAGCATTTT. Its protein is CAISDLAENQPQHF. The V call is TRBV10-3, the J call TRBJ1-5, with D hard to call. In germline, CDR1 is ENHRY, CDR2 SYGVKD. With 3 bases removed from V and 4 bases from J, the gap between germline ends came to 10 bases. CDR3 length equals 14 residues.

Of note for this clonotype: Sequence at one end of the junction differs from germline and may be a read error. The CDR3 loop is CASSLDRVRADTEYF. DNA of the CDR3: TGTGCCAGCAGTCTGGACAGGGTGAGAGCAGATACGGAGTATTTT. The genes are TRBV12-3 or TRBV12-4 and TRBJ2-3; 8 nucleotides line up with TRBD1. The CDR3 extends over 15 amino acids.

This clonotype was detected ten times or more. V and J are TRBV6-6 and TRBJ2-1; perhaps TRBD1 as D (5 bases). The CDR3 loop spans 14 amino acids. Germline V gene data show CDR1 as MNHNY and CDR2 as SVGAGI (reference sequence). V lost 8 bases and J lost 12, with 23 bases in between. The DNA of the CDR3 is TGTGCCAGCCTCCCACCCGGGTCTACCCAGGGGCAGTTCTTC. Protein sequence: CASLPPGSTQGQFF.

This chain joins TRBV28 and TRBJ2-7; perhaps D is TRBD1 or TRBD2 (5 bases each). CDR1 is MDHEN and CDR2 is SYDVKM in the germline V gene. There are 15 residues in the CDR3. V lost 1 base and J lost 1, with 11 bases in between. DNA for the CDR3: TGTGCCAGCAGTTTATTTGGGACCCTATCCTACGAGCAGTACTTC. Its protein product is CASSLFGTLSYEQYF.

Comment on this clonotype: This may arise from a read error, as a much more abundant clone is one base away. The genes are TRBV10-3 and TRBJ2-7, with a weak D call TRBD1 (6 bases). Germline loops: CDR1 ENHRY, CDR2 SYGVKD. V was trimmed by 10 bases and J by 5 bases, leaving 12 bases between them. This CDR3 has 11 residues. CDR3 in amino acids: CASRGSNEQYF. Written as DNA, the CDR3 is TGTGCCAGTAGGGGGAGCAACGAGCAGTACTTC.

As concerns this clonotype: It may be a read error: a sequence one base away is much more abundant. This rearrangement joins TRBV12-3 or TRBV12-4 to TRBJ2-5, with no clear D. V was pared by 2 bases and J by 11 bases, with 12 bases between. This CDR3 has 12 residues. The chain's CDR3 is CASSLQAAEQYF. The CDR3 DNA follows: TGTGCCAGCAGTTTACAGGCAGCTGAGCAGTACTTC.

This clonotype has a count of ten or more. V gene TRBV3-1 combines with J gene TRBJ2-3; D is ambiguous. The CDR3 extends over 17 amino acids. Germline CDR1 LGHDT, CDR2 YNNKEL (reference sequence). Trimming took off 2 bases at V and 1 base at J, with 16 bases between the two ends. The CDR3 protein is CASSQRLAARGTDTQYF. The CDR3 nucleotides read TGTGCCAGCAGCCAACGCTTGGCGGCCCGAGGCACAGATACGCAGTATTTT.

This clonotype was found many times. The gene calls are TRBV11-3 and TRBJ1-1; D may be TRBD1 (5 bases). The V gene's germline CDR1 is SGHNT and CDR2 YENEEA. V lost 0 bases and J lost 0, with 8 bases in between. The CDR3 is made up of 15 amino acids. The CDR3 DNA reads TGTGCCAGCAGCTTAGACGGACACCTGAACACTGAAGCTTTCTTT. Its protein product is CASSLDGHLNTEAFF.

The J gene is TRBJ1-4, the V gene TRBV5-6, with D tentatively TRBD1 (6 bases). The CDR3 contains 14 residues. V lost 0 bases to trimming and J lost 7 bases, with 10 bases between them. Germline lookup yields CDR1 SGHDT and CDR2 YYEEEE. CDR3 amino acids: CASSLGRGAEKLFF. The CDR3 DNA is TGTGCCAGCAGCTTGGGCAGGGGTGCTGAAAAACTGTTTTTT.

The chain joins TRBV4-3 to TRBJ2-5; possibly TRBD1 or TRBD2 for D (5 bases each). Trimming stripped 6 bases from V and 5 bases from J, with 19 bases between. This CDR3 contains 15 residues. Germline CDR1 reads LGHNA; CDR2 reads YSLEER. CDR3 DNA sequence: TGCGCCAGCAGTGTTATAGGGGATGGGACGGAGACCCAGTACTTC. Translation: CASSVIGDGTETQYF.

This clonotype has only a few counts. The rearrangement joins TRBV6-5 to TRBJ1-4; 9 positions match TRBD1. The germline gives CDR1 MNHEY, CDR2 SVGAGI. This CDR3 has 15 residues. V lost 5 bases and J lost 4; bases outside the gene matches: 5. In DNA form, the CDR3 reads TGTGCCAGCAGTAGGTCGACAGGGGGTAATGAAAAACTGTTTTTT. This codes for CASSRSTGGNEKLFF.

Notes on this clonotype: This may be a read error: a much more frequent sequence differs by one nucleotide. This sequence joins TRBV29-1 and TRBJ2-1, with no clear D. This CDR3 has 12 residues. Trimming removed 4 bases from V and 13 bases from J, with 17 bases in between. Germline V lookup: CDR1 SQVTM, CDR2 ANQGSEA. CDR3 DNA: TGCAGCGTTGGTCAAGAACGAGAGACCCAGTTCTTC. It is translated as CSVGQERETQFF.

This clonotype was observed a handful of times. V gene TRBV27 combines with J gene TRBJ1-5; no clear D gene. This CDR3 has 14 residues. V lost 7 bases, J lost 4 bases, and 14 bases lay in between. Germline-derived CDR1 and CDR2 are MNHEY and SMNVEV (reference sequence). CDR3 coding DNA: TGTGCCAGCACCCCCTGGCCGTCGAATCAGCCCCAGCATTTT. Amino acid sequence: CASTPWPSNQPQHF.

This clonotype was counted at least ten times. The CDR3 sequence: CASSLRTGVGYGYTF. CDR3 sequence (DNA): TGTGCCAGCAGTTTAAGGACGGGAGTGGGCTATGGCTACACCTTC. J is TRBJ1-2 and V is TRBV27; no definite D call. This CDR3 has 15 amino acids. V lost 2 bases and J lost 4, with 14 bases in between. Germline V gives CDR1 MNHEY, CDR2 SMNVEV (reference sequence).

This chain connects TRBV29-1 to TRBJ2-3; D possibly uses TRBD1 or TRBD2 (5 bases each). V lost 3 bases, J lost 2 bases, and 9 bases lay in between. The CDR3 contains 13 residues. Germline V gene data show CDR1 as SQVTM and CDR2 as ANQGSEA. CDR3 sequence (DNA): TGCAGCGTTGAGGGACGCCTCACAGATACGCAGTATTTT. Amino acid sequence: CSVEGRLTDTQYF.

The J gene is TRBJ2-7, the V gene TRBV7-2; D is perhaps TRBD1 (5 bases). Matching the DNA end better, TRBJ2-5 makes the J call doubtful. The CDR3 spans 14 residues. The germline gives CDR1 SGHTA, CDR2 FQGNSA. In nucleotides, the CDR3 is TGTGCCAGCAGCTTAGGAGACAGTCGACAGACCCAGTACTTC. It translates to CASSLGDSRQTQYF.

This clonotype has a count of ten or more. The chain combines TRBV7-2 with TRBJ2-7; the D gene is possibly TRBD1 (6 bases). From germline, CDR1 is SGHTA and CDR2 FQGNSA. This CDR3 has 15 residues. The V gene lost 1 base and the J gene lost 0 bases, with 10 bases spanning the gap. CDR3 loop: CASSLGGHSSYEQYF. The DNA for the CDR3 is TGTGCCAGCAGCTTAGGGGGACACAGCTCCTACGAGCAGTACTTC. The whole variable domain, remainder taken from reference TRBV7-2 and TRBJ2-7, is GAGVSQSPSNKVTEKGKDVELRCDPISGHTALYWYRQSLGQGLEFLIYFQGNSAPDKSGLPSDRFSAERTGGSVSTLTIQRTQQEDSAVYLCASSLGGHSSYEQYFGPGTRLTVT.

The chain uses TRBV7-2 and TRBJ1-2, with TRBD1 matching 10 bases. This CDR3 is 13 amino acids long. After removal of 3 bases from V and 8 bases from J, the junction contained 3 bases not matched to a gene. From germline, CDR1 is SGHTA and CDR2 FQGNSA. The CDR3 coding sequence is TGTGCCAGCAGCTTGCTGGGACAGGGGGGCTACACCTTC. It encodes CASSLLGQGGYTF.

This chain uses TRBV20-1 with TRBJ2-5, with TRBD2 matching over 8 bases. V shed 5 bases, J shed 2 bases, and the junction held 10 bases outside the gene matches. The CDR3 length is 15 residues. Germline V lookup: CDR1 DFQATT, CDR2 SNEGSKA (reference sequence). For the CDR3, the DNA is TGCAGTGCTTTGAGACTAACGGGGGGGCAAGAGACCCAGTACTTC. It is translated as CSALRLTGGQETQYF.

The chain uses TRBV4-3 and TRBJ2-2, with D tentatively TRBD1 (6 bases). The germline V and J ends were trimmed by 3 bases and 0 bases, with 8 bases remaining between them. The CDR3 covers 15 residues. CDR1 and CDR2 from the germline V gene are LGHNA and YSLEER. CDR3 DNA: TGCGCCAGCAGCCAGAACAGGGCGAACACCGGGGAGCTGTTTTTT. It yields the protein CASSQNRANTGELFF.

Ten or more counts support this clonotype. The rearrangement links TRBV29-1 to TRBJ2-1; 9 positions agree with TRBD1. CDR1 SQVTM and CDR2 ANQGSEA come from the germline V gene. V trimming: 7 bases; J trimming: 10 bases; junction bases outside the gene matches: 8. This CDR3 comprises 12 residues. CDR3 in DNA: TGCAGCGCGAGACAGGGGGTCTGGGAGCAGTTCTTC. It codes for CSARQGVWEQFF.

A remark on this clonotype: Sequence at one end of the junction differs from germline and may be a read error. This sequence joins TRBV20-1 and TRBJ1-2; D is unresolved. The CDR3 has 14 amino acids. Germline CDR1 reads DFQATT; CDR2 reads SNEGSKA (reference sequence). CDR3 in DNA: TGCGGTGCTGAAATCGGACGGGGTGACTATGGCTACACCTTC. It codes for CGAEIGRGDYGYTF.

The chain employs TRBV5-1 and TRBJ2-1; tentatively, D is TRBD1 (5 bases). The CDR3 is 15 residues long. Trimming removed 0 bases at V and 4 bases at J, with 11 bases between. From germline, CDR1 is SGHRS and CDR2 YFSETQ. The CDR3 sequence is CASSLVRGSYNEQFF. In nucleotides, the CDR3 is TGCGCCAGCAGCTTGGTAAGGGGTTCGTACAATGAGCAGTTCTTC.

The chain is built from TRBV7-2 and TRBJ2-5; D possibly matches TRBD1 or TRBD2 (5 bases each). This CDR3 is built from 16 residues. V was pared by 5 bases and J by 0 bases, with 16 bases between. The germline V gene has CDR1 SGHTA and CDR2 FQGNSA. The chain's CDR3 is CASSAPGQANQETQYF. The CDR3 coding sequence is TGTGCCAGCAGCGCCCCGGGGCAGGCGAACCAAGAGACCCAGTACTTC.

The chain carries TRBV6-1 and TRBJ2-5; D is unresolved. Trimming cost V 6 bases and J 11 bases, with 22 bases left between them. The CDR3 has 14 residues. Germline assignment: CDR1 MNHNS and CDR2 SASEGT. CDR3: CASRDRRNRMEQYF. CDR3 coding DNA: TGTGCCAGCAGGGACCGAAGGAACAGAATGGAGCAGTACTTC.

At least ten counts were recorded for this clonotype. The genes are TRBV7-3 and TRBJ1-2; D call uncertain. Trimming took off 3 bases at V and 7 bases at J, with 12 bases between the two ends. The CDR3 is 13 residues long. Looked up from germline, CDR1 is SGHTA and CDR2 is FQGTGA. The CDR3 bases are TGTGCCAGCAGCTTGAGGGCAGCAACTGGCTACACCTTC. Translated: CASSLRAATGYTF.